This T cell receptor beta chain was recovered during a study of blood T cell repertoires in COVID-19. Clones were read by immunoSEQ multiplex PCR, and TCRdb kept only the in-frame ones, dropping some. The sample records under 85,000 clones, about 88% being singletons. Unmatched junction bases numbered 2, after V lost 3 bases and J lost 3 bases. The CDR3 contains 15 residues. In germline, CDR1 is LGHNA, CDR2 YNFKEQ. This TCR came from a man between 65 and 85 years old with active or convalescent COVID-19. This rearrangement joins TRBV4-2 to TRBJ2-7; TRBD2 matches 13 bases. The sample consisted of peripheral blood. In DNA, the CDR3 is TGTGCCAGCAGCCATGGGACTAGCGGGGTCTACGAGCAGTACTTC. Translation: CASSHGTSGVYEQYF.